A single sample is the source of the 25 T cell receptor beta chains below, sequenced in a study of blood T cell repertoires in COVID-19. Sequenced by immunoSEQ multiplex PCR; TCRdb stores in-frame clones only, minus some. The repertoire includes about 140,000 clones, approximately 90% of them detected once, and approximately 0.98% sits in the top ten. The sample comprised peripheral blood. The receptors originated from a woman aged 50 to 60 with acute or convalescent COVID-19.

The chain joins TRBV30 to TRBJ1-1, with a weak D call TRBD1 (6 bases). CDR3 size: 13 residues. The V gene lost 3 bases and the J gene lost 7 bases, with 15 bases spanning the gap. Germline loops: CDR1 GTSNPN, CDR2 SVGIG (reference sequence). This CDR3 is CAWSTGLTDEAFF. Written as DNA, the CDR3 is TGTGCCTGGAGCACAGGGCTCACCGATGAAGCTTTCTTT.

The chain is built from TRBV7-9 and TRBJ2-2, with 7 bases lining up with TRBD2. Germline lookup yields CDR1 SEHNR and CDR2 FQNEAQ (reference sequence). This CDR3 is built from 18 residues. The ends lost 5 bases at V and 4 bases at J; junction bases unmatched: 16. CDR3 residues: CASSPLSGGRAFTGELFF. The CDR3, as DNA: TGTGCCAGCAGCCCTCTCTCAGGAGGGAGGGCGTTCACCGGGGAGCTGTTTTTT.

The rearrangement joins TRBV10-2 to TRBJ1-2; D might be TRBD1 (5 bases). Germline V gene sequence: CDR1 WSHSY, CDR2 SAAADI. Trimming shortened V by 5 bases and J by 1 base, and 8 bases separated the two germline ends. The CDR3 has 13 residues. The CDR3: CASSMDINYGYTF. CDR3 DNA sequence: TGCGCCAGCAGTATGGACATTAACTATGGCTACACCTTC.

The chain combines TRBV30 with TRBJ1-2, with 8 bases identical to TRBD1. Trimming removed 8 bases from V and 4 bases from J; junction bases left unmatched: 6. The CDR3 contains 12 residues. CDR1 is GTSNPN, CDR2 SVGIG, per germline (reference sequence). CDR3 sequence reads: CAAGGFSYGYTF. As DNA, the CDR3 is TGTGCCGCAGGGGGCTTTAGCTATGGCTACACCTTC. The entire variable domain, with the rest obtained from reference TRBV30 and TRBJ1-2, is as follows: SQTIHQWPATLVQPVGSPLSLECTVEGTSNPNLYWYRQAAGRGLQLLFYSVGIGQISSEVPQNLSASRPQDRQFILSSKKLLLSDSGFYLCAAGGFSYGYTFGSGTRLTVV.

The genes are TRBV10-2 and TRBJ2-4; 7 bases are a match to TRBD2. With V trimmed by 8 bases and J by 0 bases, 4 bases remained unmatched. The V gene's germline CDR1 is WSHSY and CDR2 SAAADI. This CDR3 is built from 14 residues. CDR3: CASGEREAKNIQYF. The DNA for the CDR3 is TGCGCCAGCGGAGAGCGGGAAGCCAAAAACATTCAGTACTTC.

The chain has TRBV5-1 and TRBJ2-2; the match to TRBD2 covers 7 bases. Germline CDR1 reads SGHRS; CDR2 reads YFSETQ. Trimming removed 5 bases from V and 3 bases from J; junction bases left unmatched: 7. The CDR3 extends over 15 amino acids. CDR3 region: CASRVGGSHTGELFF. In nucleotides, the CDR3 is TGCGCCAGCAGGGTTGGCGGGAGCCACACCGGGGAGCTGTTTTTT.

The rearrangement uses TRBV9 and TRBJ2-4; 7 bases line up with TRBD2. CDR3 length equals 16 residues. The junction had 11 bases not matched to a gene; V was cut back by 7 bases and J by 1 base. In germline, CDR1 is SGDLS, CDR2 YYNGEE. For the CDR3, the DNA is TGTGCCAGCGGGGGGGGGTCCCCGTGGGCCAAAAACATTCAGTACTTC. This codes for CASGGGSPWAKNIQYF.

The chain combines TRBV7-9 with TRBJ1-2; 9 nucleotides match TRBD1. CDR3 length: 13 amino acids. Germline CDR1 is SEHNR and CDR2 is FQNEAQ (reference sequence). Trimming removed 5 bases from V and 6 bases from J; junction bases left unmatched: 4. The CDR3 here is CASSIRDRDGYTF. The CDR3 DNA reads TGTGCCAGCAGCATCCGGGACAGGGATGGCTACACCTTC.

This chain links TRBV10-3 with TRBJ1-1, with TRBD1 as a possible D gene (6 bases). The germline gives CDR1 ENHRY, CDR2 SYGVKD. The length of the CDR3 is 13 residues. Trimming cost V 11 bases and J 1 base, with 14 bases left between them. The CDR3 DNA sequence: TGTGCCTCCTCAGGGGCGGAGAACACTGAAGCTTTCTTT. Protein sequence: CASSGAENTEAFF.

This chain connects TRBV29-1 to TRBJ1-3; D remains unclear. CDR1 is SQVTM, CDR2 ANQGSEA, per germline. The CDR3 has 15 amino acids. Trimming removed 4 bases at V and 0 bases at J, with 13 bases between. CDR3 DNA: TGCAGCGTTGGAAAGGTAGCAAACTCTGGAAACACCATATATTTT. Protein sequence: CSVGKVANSGNTIYF.

The CDR3 sequence is CASSSTYGQGHYEQYF. CDR3 in DNA: TGCGCCAGCAGTTCCACTTACGGACAGGGACATTACGAGCAGTACTTC. The rearrangement links TRBV10-1 to TRBJ2-7; 8 positions agree with TRBD1. The CDR3 extends over 16 amino acids. Germline CDR1 is WNHNN and CDR2 is SYGVQD (reference sequence). V lost 5 bases to trimming and J lost 4 bases; unmatched junction nucleotides: 13.

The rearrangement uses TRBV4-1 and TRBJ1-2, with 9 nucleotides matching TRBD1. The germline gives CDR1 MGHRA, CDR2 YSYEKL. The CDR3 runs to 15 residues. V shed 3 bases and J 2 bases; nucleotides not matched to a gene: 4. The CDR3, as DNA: TGCGCCAGCAGCCAGGGACAGGGAATGAACTATGGCTACACCTTC. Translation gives CASSQGQGMNYGYTF.

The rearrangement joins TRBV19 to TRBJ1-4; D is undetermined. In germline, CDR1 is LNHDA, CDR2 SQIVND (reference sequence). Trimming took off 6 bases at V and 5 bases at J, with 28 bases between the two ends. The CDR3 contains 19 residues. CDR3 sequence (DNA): TGTGCCAGTAGCCCCCCAACTTGGGCAGTCGGGAGACCCAATGAAAAACTGTTTTTT. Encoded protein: CASSPPTWAVGRPNEKLFF.

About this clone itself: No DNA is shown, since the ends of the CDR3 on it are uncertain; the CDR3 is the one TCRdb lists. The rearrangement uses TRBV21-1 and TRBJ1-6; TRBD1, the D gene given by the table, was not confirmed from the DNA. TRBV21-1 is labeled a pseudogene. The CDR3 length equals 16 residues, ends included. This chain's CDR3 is CASQKGVGLGNSPLHF.

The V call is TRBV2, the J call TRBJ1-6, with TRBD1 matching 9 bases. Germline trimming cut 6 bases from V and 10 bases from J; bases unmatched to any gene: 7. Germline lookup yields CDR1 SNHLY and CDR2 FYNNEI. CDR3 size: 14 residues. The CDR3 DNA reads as TGTGCCAGCAGGGGGGACAGGGTAATCTCACCCCTCCACTTT. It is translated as CASRGDRVISPLHF.

The CDR3 bases are TGTGCCAGCAGTTTGGAGGGCCGTAATGAAAAACTGTTTTTT. It encodes CASSLEGRNEKLFF. This sequence joins TRBV6-2 or TRBV6-3 and TRBJ1-4; D gene uncertain. Germline V gene data show CDR1 as MNHEY and CDR2 as SVGEGT. The CDR3 runs to 14 residues. V was pared by 4 bases and J by 4 bases, with 10 bases between.

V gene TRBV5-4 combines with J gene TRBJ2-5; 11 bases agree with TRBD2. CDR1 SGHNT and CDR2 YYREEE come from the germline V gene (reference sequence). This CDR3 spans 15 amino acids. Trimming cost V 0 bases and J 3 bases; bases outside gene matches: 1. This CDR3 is CASSLASGRKETQYF. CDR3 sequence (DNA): TGTGCCAGCAGCTTGGCTAGCGGGAGGAAAGAGACCCAGTACTTC.

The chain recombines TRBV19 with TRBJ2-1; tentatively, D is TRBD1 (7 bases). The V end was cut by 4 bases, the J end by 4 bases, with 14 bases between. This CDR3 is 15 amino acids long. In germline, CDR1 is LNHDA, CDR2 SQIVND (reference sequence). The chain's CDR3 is CASSTGAGGYNEQFF. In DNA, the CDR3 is TGTGCCAGTAGTACGGGGGCAGGGGGTTACAATGAGCAGTTCTTC.

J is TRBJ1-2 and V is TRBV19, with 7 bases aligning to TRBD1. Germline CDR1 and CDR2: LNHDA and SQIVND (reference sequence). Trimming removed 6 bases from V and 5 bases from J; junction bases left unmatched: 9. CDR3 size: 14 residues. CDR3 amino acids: CASRPDRDDYGYTF. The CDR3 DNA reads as TGTGCCAGTAGGCCTGACAGGGACGATTATGGCTACACCTTC. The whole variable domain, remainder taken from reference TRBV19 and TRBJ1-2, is DGGITQSPKYLFRKEGQNVTLSCEQNLNHDAMYWYRQDPGQGLRLIYYSQIVNDFQKGDIAEGYSVSREKKESFPLTVTSAQKNPTAFYLCASRPDRDDYGYTFGSGTRLTVV.

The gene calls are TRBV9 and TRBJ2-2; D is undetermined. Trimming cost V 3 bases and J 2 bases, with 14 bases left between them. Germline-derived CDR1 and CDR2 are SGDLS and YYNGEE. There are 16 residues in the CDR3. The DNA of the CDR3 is TGTGCCAGCAGCGACCGCGACAAACCAAACACCGGGGAGCTGTTTTTT. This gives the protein CASSDRDKPNTGELFF.

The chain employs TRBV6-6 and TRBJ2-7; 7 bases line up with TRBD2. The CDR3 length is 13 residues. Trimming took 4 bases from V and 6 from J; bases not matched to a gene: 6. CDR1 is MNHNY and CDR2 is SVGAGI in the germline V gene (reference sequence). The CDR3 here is CASSSKSGAEQYF. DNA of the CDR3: TGTGCCAGCAGTTCTAAAAGCGGGGCCGAGCAGTACTTC.

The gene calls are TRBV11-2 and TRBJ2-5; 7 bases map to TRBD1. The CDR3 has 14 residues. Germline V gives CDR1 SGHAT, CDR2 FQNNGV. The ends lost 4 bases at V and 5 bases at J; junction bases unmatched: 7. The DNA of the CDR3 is TGTGCCAGCAGCTCCTTGACAGGGTCGGAGACCCAGTACTTC. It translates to CASSSLTGSETQYF.

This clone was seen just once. The CDR3 DNA is TGTGCCAGCAGCGACGGGACTAGCGGGAGTAAAACCTACGAGCAGTACTTC. This translates into CASSDGTSGSKTYEQYF. V gene TRBV13 combines with J gene TRBJ2-7; 14 positions match TRBD2. After removal of 5 bases from V and 2 bases from J, the junction contained 8 bases not matched to a gene. The CDR3 has 17 residues. The germline V gene encodes CDR1 PRHDT and CDR2 FYEKMQ (reference sequence).

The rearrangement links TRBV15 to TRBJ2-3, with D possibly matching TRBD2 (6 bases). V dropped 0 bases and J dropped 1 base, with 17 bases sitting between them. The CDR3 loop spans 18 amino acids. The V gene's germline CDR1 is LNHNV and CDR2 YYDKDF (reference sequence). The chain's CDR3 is CATSRDLAPTDRTDTQYF. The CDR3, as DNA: TGTGCCACCAGCAGAGATCTAGCGCCCACCGATCGCACAGATACGCAGTATTTT.

The CDR3 sequence is CASSRDREDTIYF. CDR3 bases: TGCGCCAGCAGTAGGGACAGGGAAGACACCATATATTTT. The chain recombines TRBV23-1 with TRBJ1-3; 9 nucleotides align to TRBD1. TRBV23-1 is flagged as an ORF with uncertain function. CDR3 size: 13 residues. With V trimmed by 5 bases and J by 8 bases, 4 bases remained unmatched.